This T cell receptor beta chain was obtained from a study of blood T cell repertoires in COVID-19. The protocol was immunoSEQ multiplex PCR, while the TCRdb copy is restricted to in-frame clones and leaves out a portion. The sample carries 200,000 or so clones, 70% to 90% recorded once. There are 12 residues in the CDR3. V was shortened by 0 bases and J by 11 bases, with 11 bases between the two germline ends. Germline loops: CDR1 LGHDT, CDR2 YNNKEL (reference sequence). This TCR derives from a man aged 30-40 years who had recovered from COVID-19. Sequenced sample: PBMCs or T cells enriched from blood (not recorded which). The chain links TRBV3-1 (or the pseudogene TRBV3-2) to TRBJ2-7; weak D call: TRBD2 (5 bases). This CDR3 reads CASSQDTGMKYF. The CDR3, as DNA: TGTGCCAGCAGCCAAGATACCGGGATGAAGTACTTC.